Shown below are 27 T cell receptor beta chains from a single sample sequenced in a study of cytomegalovirus exposure and HLA in healthy donors. Vbeta (60) and Jbeta (13) primers were used in the PCR. Profiling relied on immunoSEQ multiplex PCR, and the TCRdb table lists in-frame clones only, not all of them. The sample includes more than 150,000 clones, more than 70% seen only once; the top ten take 1.3% to 1.5%. The sequenced material came from PBMCs. The receptors were gathered from a girl aged 10 to 17 in good health and CMV-seropositive.

The chain couples TRBV28 to TRBJ1-4; no clear D. CDR1 and CDR2 (germline): MDHEN, SYDVKM. Trimming took 2 bases from V and 13 from J, leaving 11 bases between them. CDR3 length: 12 amino acids. For the CDR3, the DNA is TGTGCCAGCAGTTTAGGGAGAACGGGACTGTTTTTT. It codes for CASSLGRTGLFF. The whole variable domain, filled in from reference TRBV28 and TRBJ1-4, reads DVKVTQSSRYLVKRTGEKVFLECVQDMDHENMFWYRQDPGLGLRLIYFSYDVKMKEKGDIPEGYSVSREKKERFSLILESASTNQTSMYLCASSLGRTGLFFGSGTQLSVL.

This chain links TRBV28 with TRBJ1-1; D is unclear. CDR3 size: 14 residues. In germline, CDR1 is MDHEN, CDR2 SYDVKM. Trimming removed 5 bases at V and 0 bases at J, with 10 bases between. Here the CDR3 DNA reads TGTGCCAGCAGTCCAGACAAGCTGAACACTGAAGCTTTCTTT. Residues: CASSPDKLNTEAFF.

This clone was recorded only once. This chain joins TRBV9 and TRBJ2-3, with TRBD2 identical over 10 bases. The J segment lost 8 bases and the V segment lost 0 bases, leaving 12 bases of the junction unmatched. The V gene's germline CDR1 is SGDLS and CDR2 YYNGEE. The CDR3 loop spans 17 amino acids. The CDR3 region is CASSVEDSGRVWGTQYF. CDR3 DNA sequence: TGTGCCAGCAGCGTAGAGGACAGCGGGAGGGTCTGGGGTACGCAGTATTTT.

The rearrangement links TRBV18 to TRBJ2-3; 11 bases align to TRBD1. After removal of 3 bases from V and 5 bases from J, the junction contained 4 bases not matched to a gene. From germline, CDR1 is KGHSH and CDR2 LQKENI. The CDR3 is 15 amino acids. The CDR3 DNA reads as TGTGCCAGCTCACCCGGGACAGGGGGGAGAGATACGCAGTATTTT. This codes for CASSPGTGGRDTQYF.

CDR3 protein: CASSQDHGRLTDTQYF. CDR3 sequence (DNA): TGCGCCAGCAGCCAAGATCACGGGAGGCTTACAGATACGCAGTATTTT. J is TRBJ2-3 and V is TRBV4-3; 7 nucleotides agree with TRBD2. V trimming: 0 bases; J trimming: 3 bases; junction bases outside the gene matches: 6. The germline CDR1 and CDR2 sequences are LGHNA and YSLEER. This CDR3 has 16 amino acids.

The rearrangement uses TRBV6-6 and TRBJ2-7, with a weak D call TRBD1 (6 bases). The CDR3 extends over 15 amino acids. Germline assignment: CDR1 MNHNY and CDR2 SVGAGI (reference sequence). The V gene lost 0 bases and the J gene lost 4 bases, with 13 bases spanning the gap. For the CDR3, the DNA is TGTGCCAGCAGTTACTCGGGTGGGGGCGTGTACGAGCAGTACTTC. Translation: CASSYSGGGVYEQYF.

The chain carries TRBV6-1 and TRBJ2-7, with D hard to call. This CDR3 region has 16 residues. V gave up 4 bases and J gave up 3 bases, with 19 bases separating them. From germline, CDR1 is MNHNS and CDR2 SASEGT. The chain's CDR3 is CASSGRLSGPFYEQYF. The CDR3 DNA reads TGTGCCAGCAGTGGTAGGCTCTCAGGTCCTTTCTACGAGCAGTACTTC.

In its sample, this clone was seen a few times. The genes are TRBV29-1 and TRBJ2-4; 11 bases match TRBD2. Per the germline V gene, CDR1 is SQVTM and CDR2 is ANQGSEA. The CDR3 has 16 residues. The junction had 4 bases not matched to a gene; V was cut back by 3 bases and J by 0 bases. The CDR3 nucleotides read TGCAGCGTTGAGATAGCGGGAGGGCAAGCCAAAAACATTCAGTACTTC. Translated: CSVEIAGGQAKNIQYF.

The chain is built from TRBV5-4 and TRBJ2-2; 9 nucleotides match TRBD2. Trimming at V came to 1 base and at J to 1 base, leaving 5 bases not matched to a gene. The CDR3 is made up of 17 amino acids. The germline gives CDR1 SGHNT, CDR2 YYREEE (reference sequence). The CDR3 is CASSLRLAGWNTGELFF. The CDR3 coding sequence is TGTGCCAGCAGCTTGAGGCTAGCGGGATGGAACACCGGGGAGCTGTTTTTT.

V is TRBV6-5 and J is TRBJ2-5; TRBD1 matches 8 bases. CDR1 MNHEY and CDR2 SVGAGI come from the germline V gene. The CDR3 length is 14 residues. V was pared by 2 bases and J by 4 bases, with 3 bases of the junction left unmatched. CDR3 in amino acids: CASSYDRGRETQYF. CDR3 bases: TGTGCCAGCAGTTACGACAGGGGAAGAGAGACCCAGTACTTC.

The chain uses TRBV6-6 and TRBJ2-5; TRBD2 matches at 7 bases. The CDR3 covers 15 residues. V lost 0 bases to trimming and J lost 4 bases; unmatched junction nucleotides: 5. CDR1 is MNHNY, CDR2 SVGAGI, per germline (reference sequence). CDR3 loop: CASSYSAGVGETQYF. The CDR3 DNA follows: TGTGCCAGCAGTTACTCTGCGGGAGTCGGAGAGACCCAGTACTTC.

V is TRBV5-1 and J is TRBJ2-5; TRBD2 matches at 13 bases. Germline-derived CDR1 and CDR2 are SGHRS and YFSETQ. The ends lost 0 bases at V and 4 bases at J; junction bases unmatched: 6. The CDR3 covers 17 residues. The CDR3 DNA sequence: TGCGCCAGCAGCTTGGGACTAGCGGGAGGCCAAACAGAGACCCAGTACTTC. Amino acids: CASSLGLAGGQTETQYF.

The gene calls are TRBV9 and TRBJ1-2, with 7 bases lining up with TRBD1. Germline CDR1 SGDLS, CDR2 YYNGEE. The CDR3 has 15 amino acids. V was pared by 5 bases and J by 6 bases, with 13 bases of the junction left unmatched. CDR3 nucleotide sequence: TGTGCCAGCAGGAGAGGAATTACAGGGGAAGATGGCTACACCTTC. This translates into CASRRGITGEDGYTF.

The V and J genes are TRBV25-1 and TRBJ2-7; 9 bases line up with TRBD1. J was trimmed by 4 bases and V by 2 bases; bases with no gene match: 9. The CDR3 covers 16 residues. CDR1 is MGHDK and CDR2 is SYGVNS in the germline V gene. The CDR3: CASSEGWGQGVYEQYF. The CDR3 nucleotides are TGTGCCAGCAGTGAAGGGTGGGGACAGGGAGTTTACGAGCAGTACTTC.

The V gene is TRBV7-2, the J gene TRBJ1-1; maybe TRBD1 (6 bases). Germline-derived CDR1 and CDR2 are SGHTA and FQGNSA. CDR3 length equals 15 residues. Trimming took 5 bases from V and 5 from J, leaving 18 bases between them. CDR3 nucleotide sequence: TGTGCCAGCAGCCTCCGACAGGTTGGAGCGACTGAAGCTTTCTTT. Amino acid sequence: CASSLRQVGATEAFF.

The CDR3 here is CASSKNGDSQETQYF. CDR3 DNA sequence: TGTGCCAGCAGCAAAAACGGGGACAGCCAAGAGACCCAGTACTTC. This chain connects TRBV7-2 to TRBJ2-5, with 7 positions matching TRBD1. The CDR3 length is 15 residues. The ends lost 5 bases at V and 1 base at J; junction bases unmatched: 7. Germline V gene data show CDR1 as SGHTA and CDR2 as FQGNSA.

This chain connects TRBV30 to TRBJ2-3; 10 bases align to TRBD2. Germline lookup yields CDR1 GTSNPN and CDR2 SVGIG (reference sequence). The CDR3 sequence is 19 residues long. The junction had 15 bases not matched to a gene; V was cut back by 3 bases and J by 0 bases. The CDR3 here is CAWRMQLAGVGTSTDTQYF. The CDR3 DNA follows: TGTGCCTGGAGAATGCAGCTAGCGGGAGTTGGGACTAGCACAGATACGCAGTATTTT. The full variable domain, rest sourced from reference TRBV30 and TRBJ2-3, is SQTIHQWPATLVQPVGSPLSLECTVEGTSNPNLYWYRQAAGRGLQLLFYSVGIGQISSEVPQNLSASRPQDRQFILSSKKLLLSDSGFYLCAWRMQLAGVGTSTDTQYFGPGTRLTVL.

The chain is built from TRBV6-1 and TRBJ2-7, with 7 bases that match TRBD2. The germline gives CDR1 MNHNS, CDR2 SASEGT. The V and J ends lost 4 bases and 3 bases, in that order; junction bases with no gene match: 6. The CDR3 has 14 residues. CDR3 bases: TGTGCCAGCAGTGTGGAAGCGGGGATCTACGAGCAGTACTTC. It is translated as CASSVEAGIYEQYF.

The chain is built from TRBV12-2 and TRBJ1-2. TRBV12-2 is a pseudogene segment. The CDR3 is made up of 15 amino acids. CDR3 DNA sequence: TGTGCAAGTCGCTTAGCACACAGCGGGCCCTATGGCTACACCTTC. Protein product: CASRLAHSGPYGYTF.

In its sample, this clone was seen a few times. This chain links TRBV7-8 with TRBJ2-7; perhaps TRBD2 as D (6 bases). Trimming stripped 1 base from V and 6 bases from J, with 16 bases between. The CDR3 length is 15 residues. Germline V lookup: CDR1 SGHVS, CDR2 FQNEAQ. The chain's CDR3 is CASSLEGRLVGEQYF. The CDR3 region has the DNA TGTGCCAGCAGCTTAGAGGGTAGACTAGTGGGCGAGCAGTACTTC.

This chain links TRBV11-2 with TRBJ1-2; no firm D call. The CDR3 covers 13 residues. V gave up 4 bases and J gave up 3 bases, with 9 bases separating them. Germline assignment: CDR1 SGHAT and CDR2 FQNNGV. The CDR3 region has the DNA TGTGCCAGCAGCTCCTACGTCCACTATGGCTACACCTTC. Its translation is CASSSYVHYGYTF.

The chain carries TRBV27 and TRBJ1-3; 7 nucleotides line up with TRBD1. Germline CDR1 is MNHEY and CDR2 is SMNVEV (reference sequence). The CDR3 runs 13 residues. J gave up 11 bases and V 6 bases, and 10 bases lay outside the gene matches. The CDR3 loop reads CASSSQQGTAIYF. The CDR3 nucleotides are TGTGCCAGCAGCTCCCAACAGGGGACCGCCATATATTTT.

The V call is TRBV9, the J call TRBJ1-3, with 7 bases lining up with TRBD1. Germline CDR1 and CDR2: SGDLS and YYNGEE. The CDR3 runs to 15 residues. The V gene end was trimmed by 3 bases and the J gene end by 0 bases; junction bases not matched to a gene: 3. The chain's CDR3 is CASSDRGSSGNTIYF. CDR3 coding DNA: TGTGCCAGCAGCGACAGGGGCTCCTCTGGAAACACCATATATTTT.

The chain carries TRBV25-1 and TRBJ1-2, with a weak D call TRBD1 (6 bases). Trimming took off 3 bases at V and 8 bases at J, with 13 bases between the two ends. From germline, CDR1 is MGHDK and CDR2 SYGVNS. The CDR3 is 13 amino acids. The CDR3 nucleotides are TGTGCCAGCAGTGATGTGGGGGCTGGCGGCTACACCTTC. Translation gives CASSDVGAGGYTF.

J is TRBJ1-2 and V is TRBV18, with D possibly being TRBD1 (6 bases). Trimming stripped 2 bases from V and 6 bases from J, with 10 bases between. The germline gives CDR1 KGHSH, CDR2 LQKENI. This CDR3 comprises 13 residues. CDR3 sequence (DNA): TGTGCCAGCTCACCAGGACAGCCCGATGGCTACACCTTC. As protein: CASSPGQPDGYTF.

This clone came up a few times. The V gene is TRBV7-2, the J gene TRBJ1-5; 9 bases agree with TRBD1. This CDR3 region has 15 residues. CDR1 is SGHTA and CDR2 is FQGNSA in the germline V gene. J gave up 3 bases and V 3 bases, and 3 bases lay outside the gene matches. The CDR3 nucleotides read TGTGCCAGCAGCTTGGGACAGGGCAACAATCAGCCCCAGCATTTT. Its translation is CASSLGQGNNQPQHF.

This clone showed up many times. The chain joins TRBV21-1 to TRBJ2-7; TRBD2, the D gene given by the table, was not confirmed from the DNA. TRBV21-1 is reported as a pseudogene. The CDR3 contains 13 residues. CDR3 amino acids: CASSRGGEREQYF. The CDR3 bases are TGTGCCAGCAGCAGGGGCGGGGAGAGGGAGCAGTACTTC.